The rows below give T cell receptor beta chains drawn from one sample of a study of technical replicates of blood from a few donors. Here immunoSEQ multiplex PCR was the method, and the copy in TCRdb shows in-frame clones only, minus some. The sample includes around 62,000 clones, under 98% of them seen just once. Sequenced input: T cells isolated from PBMCs. These receptors were collected from a human donor in good health. Each CDR3 is given with its conserved first and last residue. The D gene is left open where the match is weak. Size tells how often a clone was seen (once, few, many) or the class of an expanded clone, and some rows leave it out.

TRBV2	TRBJ2-1	NA	TRBD2	CASSGLAGGPYNEQFF	TGTGCCAGCAGTGGACTAGCGGGAGGGCCCTACAATGAGCAGTTCTTC
TRBV5-6	TRBJ2-6	NA	NA	CASSRTDRGPLTF	TGTGCCAGCAGCCGGACGGACAGAGGGCCCCTGACTTTC
TRBV5-4	TRBJ2-7	NA	NA	CASSFNRESSYEQYF	TGTGCCAGCAGCTTTAATCGGGAATCGTCCTACGAGCAGTACTTC
TRBV27	TRBJ2-7	NA	NA	CASSFGGYEQYF	TGTGCCAGCAGTTTTGGGGGGTACGAGCAGTACTTC
TRBV27	TRBJ2-2	NA	TRBD2	CASTTRVAGKGELFF	TGTGCCAGCACCACCCGGGTAGCGGGAAAGGGGGAGCTGTTTTTT
TRBV7-3	TRBJ1-1	NA	NA	CASSLTAGAYTEAFF	TGTGCCAGCAGCTTAACGGCGGGGGCTTACACTGAAGCTTTCTTT
TRBV27	TRBJ2-7	NA	NA	CASSLRGSAYEQYF	TGTGCCAGCAGTTTAAGAGGATCGGCCTACGAGCAGTACTTC
TRBV27	TRBJ2-7	NA	TRBD1	CASSILPGQGANEQYF	TGTGCCAGCAGTATACTACCGGGACAGGGGGCTAACGAGCAGTACTTC
TRBV29-1	TRBJ1-2	NA	NA	CSVEGTEEPYGYTF	TGCAGCGTTGAAGGGACAGAGGAACCATATGGCTACACCTTC
TRBV30	TRBJ2-5	NA	NA	CAWSRWIGGEETQYF	TGTGCCTGGAGCCGTTGGATTGGAGGTGAAGAGACCCAGTACTTC
TRBV7-9	TRBJ2-7	NA	TRBD2	CASSPLAGAYEQYF	TGTGCCAGCAGCCCCCTAGCGGGAGCCTACGAGCAGTACTTC
TRBV9	TRBJ2-7	NA	TRBD1	CASSLGTAYEQYF	TGTGCCAGCAGCCTTGGGACAGCCTACGAGCAGTACTTC
TRBV28	TRBJ1-2	NA	NA	CASSFRREGDYGYTF	TGTGCCAGCAGTTTTAGAAGGGAGGGGGACTATGGCTACACCTTC
TRBV2	TRBJ1-4	once	NA	CASSGQSGEKLFF	TGTGCCAGTTCGGGACAATCGGGGGAAAAACTGTTTTTT
TRBV6-1	TRBJ2-5	NA	TRBD1	CASTSDRGVQETQYF	TGTGCCAGCACCTCGGACAGGGGGGTTCAAGAGACCCAGTACTTC
TRBV6-4	TRBJ2-2	NA	NA	CASSDVSGNTGELFF	TGTGCCAGCAGTGACGTATCAGGGAACACCGGGGAGCTGTTTTTT
TRBV19	TRBJ1-1	NA	NA	CASSLRFVIPAFF	TGTGCCAGTAGTCTCCGGTTTGTTATCCCTGCTTTCTTT
TRBV4-2	TRBJ2-3	NA	TRBD2	CASSRGTSGRGTDTQYF	TGTGCCAGCAGCCGCGGGACTAGCGGGAGAGGGACAGATACGCAGTATTTT
TRBV27	TRBJ2-7	NA	NA	CASTPRGGEVGYEQYF	TGTGCCAGCACCCCCAGAGGGGGGGAAGTCGGATACGAGCAGTACTTC
TRBV4-2	TRBJ2-7	NA	NA	CASSQELPVSYEQYF	TGTGCCAGCAGCCAAGAACTACCCGTCTCCTACGAGCAGTACTTC
TRBV29-1	TRBJ1-5	few	NA	CSVRPTVNQPQHF	TGCAGCGTCCGGCCGACTGTGAATCAGCCCCAGCATTTT
TRBV7-2	TRBJ2-3	NA	TRBD2	CASSFESWERGDTQYF	TGTGCCAGCAGCTTCGAGTCGTGGGAGCGGGGTGATACGCAGTATTTT
TRBV25-1	TRBJ1-2	NA	TRBD1	CASTRGNGYTF	TGTGCCAGCACCAGGGGGAATGGCTACACCTTC
TRBV7-2	TRBJ2-2	NA	TRBD2	CASSSLLAGVNTGELFF	TGTGCCAGCAGCTCATTACTAGCGGGAGTAAACACCGGGGAGCTGTTTTTT
TRBV11-1	TRBJ2-7	NA	TRBD1	CASSPPGQGFREQYF	TGTGCCAGCAGTCCTCCGGGACAGGGCTTTCGCGAGCAGTACTTC
TRBV28	TRBJ2-3	NA	TRBD2	CASSLAGGPSDTQYF	TGTGCCAGCAGCCTAGCGGGAGGGCCCTCAGATACGCAGTATTTT
TRBV7-8	TRBJ2-2	NA	TRBD1	CASRNRGNTGELFF	TGTGCCAGCAGAAACAGGGGAAACACCGGGGAGCTGTTTTTT
TRBV5-4	TRBJ2-7	NA	TRBD1	CASSSTGAKTHYEQYF	TGTGCCAGCAGCTCAACAGGGGCCAAAACCCATTACGAGCAGTACTTC
TRBV28	TRBJ1-5	NA	NA	CASRLGENNQPQHF	TGTGCCAGCAGGCTCGGTGAGAACAATCAGCCCCAGCATTTT
TRBV11-2	TRBJ2-7	NA	NA	CASSFVYEQYF	TGTGCCAGCAGCTTCGTTTACGAGCAGTACTTC
TRBV2	TRBJ2-3	NA	TRBD2	CASSFLAGSTDTQYF	TGTGCCAGCAGTTTCCTAGCGGGAAGCACAGATACGCAGTATTTT
TRBV10-3	TRBJ2-7	NA	TRBD2	CAISESGSPYEQYF	TGTGCCATCAGTGAAAGCGGGAGTCCCTACGAGCAGTACTTC
TRBV28	TRBJ2-5	NA	TRBD2	CASSLGLAGAWGETQYF	TGTGCCAGCAGCCTCGGACTAGCGGGAGCTTGGGGGGAGACCCAGTACTTC
TRBV6-5	TRBJ2-7	NA	NA	CASSYSSEQYF	TGTGCCAGCAGTTACAGCTCCGAGCAGTACTTC
TRBV14	TRBJ2-5	NA	NA	CASQRQGGKTQYF	TGTGCCAGCCAGAGACAGGGAGGCAAGACCCAGTACTTC
TRBV29-1	TRBJ2-2	NA	NA	CSVIGTYTGELFF	TGCAGCGTTATAGGGACTTACACCGGGGAGCTGTTTTTT
TRBV7-2	TRBJ2-2	NA	TRBD2	CASSLVLSGTGELFF	TGTGCCAGCAGCTTAGTTCTTAGCGGGACCGGGGAGCTGTTTTTT
TRBV4-1	TRBJ2-7	NA	TRBD2	CASSQEISGRSYEQYF	TGCGCCAGCAGCCAAGAAATTAGCGGGAGGTCCTACGAGCAGTACTTC
TRBV7-9	TRBJ1-4	NA	TRBD1	CASTPSVGTDGEKLFF	TGTGCCAGCACCCCTTCGGTGGGGACAGATGGTGAAAAACTGTTTTTT
TRBV9	TRBJ2-5	NA	NA	CASSVLSSTQETQYF	TGTGCCAGCAGCGTGCTATCTAGCACCCAAGAGACCCAGTACTTC
TRBV10-2	TRBJ1-1	NA	NA	CASSDPMNTEAFF	TGCGCCAGCAGTGACCCCATGAACACTGAAGCTTTCTTT
TRBV5-1	TRBJ1-1	NA	NA	CASSLSRNTEAFF	TGCGCCAGCAGCTTGTCGCGGAACACTGAAGCTTTCTTT
TRBV19	TRBJ2-2	NA	NA	CASSNPPGVTGELFF	TGTGCCAGTAGCAACCCTCCCGGGGTTACCGGGGAGCTGTTTTTT
TRBV2	TRBJ1-5	NA	NA	CASSEISRNQPQHF	TGTGCCAGCAGTGAAATCTCCCGCAATCAGCCCCAGCATTTT